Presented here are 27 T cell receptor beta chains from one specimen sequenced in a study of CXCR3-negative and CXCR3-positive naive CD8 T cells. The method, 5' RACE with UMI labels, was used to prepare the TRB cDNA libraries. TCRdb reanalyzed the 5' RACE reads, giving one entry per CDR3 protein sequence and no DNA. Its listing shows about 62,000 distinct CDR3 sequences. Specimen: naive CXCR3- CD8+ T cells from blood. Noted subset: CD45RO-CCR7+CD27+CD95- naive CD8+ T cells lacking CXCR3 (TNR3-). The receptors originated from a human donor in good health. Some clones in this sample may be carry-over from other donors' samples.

CDR3 amino acids: CSARGATGSVDEQYF. This rearrangement joins TRBV20-1 to TRBJ2-7; TCRdb reports TRBD1, a call that lacks DNA to check it against. In germline, CDR1 is DFQATT, CDR2 SNEGSKA (reference sequence). CDR3 length: 15 amino acids.

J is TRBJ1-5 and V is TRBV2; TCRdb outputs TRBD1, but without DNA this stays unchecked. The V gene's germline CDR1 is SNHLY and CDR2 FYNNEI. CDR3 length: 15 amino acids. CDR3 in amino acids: CASLKSRESNQPQHF.

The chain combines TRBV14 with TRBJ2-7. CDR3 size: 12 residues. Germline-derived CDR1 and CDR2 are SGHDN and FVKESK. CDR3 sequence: CASSQDSYEQYF.

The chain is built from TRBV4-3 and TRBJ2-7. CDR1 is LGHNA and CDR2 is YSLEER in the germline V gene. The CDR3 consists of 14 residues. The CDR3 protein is CASSQVAGNYEQYF.

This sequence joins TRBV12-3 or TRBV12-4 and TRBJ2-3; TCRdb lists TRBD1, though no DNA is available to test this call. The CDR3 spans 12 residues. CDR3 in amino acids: CASSSPADTQYF.

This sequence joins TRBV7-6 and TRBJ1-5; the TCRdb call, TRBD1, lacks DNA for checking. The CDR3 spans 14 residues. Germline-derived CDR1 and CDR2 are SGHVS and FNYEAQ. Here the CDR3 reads CASSFRGSNQPQHF. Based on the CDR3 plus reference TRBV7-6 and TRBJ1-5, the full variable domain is GAGVSQSPRYKVTKRGQDVALRCDPISGHVSLYWYRQALGQGPEFLTYFNYEAQQDKSGLPNDRFSAERPEGSISTLTIQRTEQRDSAMYRCASSFRGSNQPQHFGDGTRLSIL.

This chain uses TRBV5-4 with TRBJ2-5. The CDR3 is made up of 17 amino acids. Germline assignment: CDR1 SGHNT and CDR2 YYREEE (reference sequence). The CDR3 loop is CASSLSGSRPLVETQYF.

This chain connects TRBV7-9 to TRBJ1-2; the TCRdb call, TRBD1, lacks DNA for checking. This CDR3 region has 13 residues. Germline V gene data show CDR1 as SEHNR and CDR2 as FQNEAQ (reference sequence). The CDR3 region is CASSQIGQYGYTF.

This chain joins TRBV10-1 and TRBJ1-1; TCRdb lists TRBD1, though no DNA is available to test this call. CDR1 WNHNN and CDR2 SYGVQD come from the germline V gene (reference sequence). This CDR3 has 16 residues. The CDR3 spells CASSENRGELNTEAFF.

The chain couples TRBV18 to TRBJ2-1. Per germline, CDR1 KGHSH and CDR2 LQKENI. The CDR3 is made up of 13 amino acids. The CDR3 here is CASSPPSTNEQFF.

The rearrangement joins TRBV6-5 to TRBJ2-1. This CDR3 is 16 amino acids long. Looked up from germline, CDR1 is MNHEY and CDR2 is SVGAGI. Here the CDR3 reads CASSYSLGLSYNEQFF.

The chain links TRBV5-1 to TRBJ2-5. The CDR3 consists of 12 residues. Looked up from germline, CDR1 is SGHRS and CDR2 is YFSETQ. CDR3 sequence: CASLGPKETQYF.

CDR3 in amino acids: CASSLDGRAMETQYF. The chain is built from TRBV28 and TRBJ2-5; there is no DNA to check the TCRdb D call of TRBD2. This CDR3 region has 15 residues. The V gene's germline CDR1 is MDHEN and CDR2 SYDVKM.

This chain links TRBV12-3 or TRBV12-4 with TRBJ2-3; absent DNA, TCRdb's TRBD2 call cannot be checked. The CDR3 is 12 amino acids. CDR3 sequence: CASNSGAFTQYF.

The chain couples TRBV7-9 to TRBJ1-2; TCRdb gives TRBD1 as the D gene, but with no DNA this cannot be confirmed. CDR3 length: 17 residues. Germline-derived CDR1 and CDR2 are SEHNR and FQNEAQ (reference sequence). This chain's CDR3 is CASSFQRTKPGQEGYTF.

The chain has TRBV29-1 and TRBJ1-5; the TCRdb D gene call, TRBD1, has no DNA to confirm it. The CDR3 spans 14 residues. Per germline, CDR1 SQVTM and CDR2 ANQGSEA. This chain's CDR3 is CSVWTGGSNQPQHF.

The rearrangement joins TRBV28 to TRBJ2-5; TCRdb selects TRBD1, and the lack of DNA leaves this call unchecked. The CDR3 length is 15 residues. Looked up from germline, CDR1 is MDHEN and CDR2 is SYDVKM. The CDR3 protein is CASTVDRGTRETQYF.

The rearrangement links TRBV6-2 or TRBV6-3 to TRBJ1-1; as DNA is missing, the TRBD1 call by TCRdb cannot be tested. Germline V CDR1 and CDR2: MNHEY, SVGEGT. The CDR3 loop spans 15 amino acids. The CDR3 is CASSHSRTGFTEAFF.

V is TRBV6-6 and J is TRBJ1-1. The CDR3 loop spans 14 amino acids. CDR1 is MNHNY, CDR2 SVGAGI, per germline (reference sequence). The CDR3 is CASSYSGVNTEAFF.

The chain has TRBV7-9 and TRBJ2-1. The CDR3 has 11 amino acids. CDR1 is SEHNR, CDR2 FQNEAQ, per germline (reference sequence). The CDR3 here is CASNLDNEQFF.

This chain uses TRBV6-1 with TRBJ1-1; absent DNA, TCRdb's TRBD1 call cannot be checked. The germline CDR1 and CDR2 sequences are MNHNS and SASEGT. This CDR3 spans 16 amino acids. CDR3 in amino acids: CASSERAGAGNTEAFF.

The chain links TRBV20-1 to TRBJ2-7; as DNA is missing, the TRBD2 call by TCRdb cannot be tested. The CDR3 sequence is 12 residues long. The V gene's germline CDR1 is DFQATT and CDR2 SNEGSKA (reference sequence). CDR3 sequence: CSARAAAYEQYF.

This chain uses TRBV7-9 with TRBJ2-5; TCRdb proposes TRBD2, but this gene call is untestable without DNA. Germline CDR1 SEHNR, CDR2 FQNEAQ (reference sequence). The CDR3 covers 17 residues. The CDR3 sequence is CASSDGTSGGHQETQYF.

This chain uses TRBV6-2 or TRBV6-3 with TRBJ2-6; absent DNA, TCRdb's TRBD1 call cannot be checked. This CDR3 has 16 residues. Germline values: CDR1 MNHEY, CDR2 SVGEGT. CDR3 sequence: CASREGQPSGANVLTF.

The CDR3: CASSFSGQAYEQYF. The J gene is TRBJ2-7, the V gene TRBV12-3 or TRBV12-4; there is no DNA to check the TCRdb D call of TRBD2. The CDR3 spans 14 residues.

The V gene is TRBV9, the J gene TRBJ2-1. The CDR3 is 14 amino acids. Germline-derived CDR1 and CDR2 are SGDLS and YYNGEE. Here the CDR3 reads CAGSVQGLYNEQFF.

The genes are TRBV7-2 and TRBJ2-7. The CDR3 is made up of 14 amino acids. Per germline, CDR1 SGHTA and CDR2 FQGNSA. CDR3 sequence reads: CASSLASFGSEQYF.